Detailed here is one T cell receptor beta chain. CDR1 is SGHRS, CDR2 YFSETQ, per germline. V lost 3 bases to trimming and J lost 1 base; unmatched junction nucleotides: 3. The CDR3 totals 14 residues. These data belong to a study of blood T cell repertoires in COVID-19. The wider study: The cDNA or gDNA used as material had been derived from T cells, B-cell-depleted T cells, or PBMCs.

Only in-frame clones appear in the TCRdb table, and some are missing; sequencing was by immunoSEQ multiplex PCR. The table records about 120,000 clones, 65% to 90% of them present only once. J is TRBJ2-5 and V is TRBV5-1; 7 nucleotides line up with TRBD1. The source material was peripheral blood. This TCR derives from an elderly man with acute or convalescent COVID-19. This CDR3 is CASSSRTGQETQYF. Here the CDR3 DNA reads TGCGCCAGCAGCTCCAGGACAGGCCAAGAGACCCAGTACTTC. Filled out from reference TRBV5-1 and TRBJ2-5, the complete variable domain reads KAGVTQTPRYLIKTRGQQVTLSCSPISGHRSVSWYQQTPGQGLQFLFEYFSETQRNKGNFPGRFSGRQFSNSRSEMNVSTLELGDSALYLCASSSRTGQETQYFGPGTRLLVL.